The 9 T cell receptor beta chains below were found in one sample sequenced in a study of Ad26.COV2.S vaccination and SARS-CoV-2 variants. Treatment defined: roughly 20 received Ad26.COV2.S at low or high dose, single or two shots; 5 received placebo; per-sample allocation not given. Material that was analyzed had been drawn on day 63 after the first vaccine or placebo injection. TCRdb's copy holds only in-frame clones and misses some; the assay was immunoSEQ multiplex PCR. This table has about 420,000 clones, around nine tenths appearing once. The sample in question was peripheral blood, obtained in a trial of Ad26.COV2.S vaccine versus placebo. The source is a person aged 18 to 65 who received the Ad26.COV2.S COVID-19 vaccine or a placebo.

The V call is TRBV3-1 (or the pseudogene TRBV3-2), the J call TRBJ1-1; 8 bases fit TRBD1. This CDR3 comprises 13 residues. Germline V gene sequence: CDR1 LGHDT, CDR2 YNNKEL (reference sequence). The trim removed 5 bases at V and 7 bases at J, leaving 6 bases unmatched. CDR3 nucleotides: TGTGCCAGCAGCTCGAAACAGGGGGATGAAGCTTTCTTT. Translating gives CASSSKQGDEAFF.

This clone was picked up one time. The chain employs TRBV10-3 and TRBJ2-1; TRBD2 might be the D (6 bases). Between the trimmed V and J ends, which lost 0 bases and 3 bases, there was a span of 12 bases. The CDR3 covers 16 residues. Germline-derived CDR1 and CDR2 are ENHRY and SYGVKD. The CDR3 DNA reads TGTGCCATCAGTGAGTCGATGGCGGGGAGCTACAATGAGCAGTTCTTC. Protein sequence: CAISESMAGSYNEQFF.

The table lists this clone with a count of one. The chain combines TRBV5-5 with TRBJ1-4, with D possibly being TRBD1 (6 bases). This CDR3 is built from 15 residues. The germline gives CDR1 SGHKS, CDR2 YYEKEE (reference sequence). Trimming removed 5 bases at V and 3 bases at J, with 14 bases between. CDR3 sequence: CASSEPGEANEKLFF. In DNA, the CDR3 is TGTGCCAGCAGTGAACCAGGGGAGGCTAATGAAAAACTGTTTTTT.

The rearrangement links TRBV28 to TRBJ1-1, with D possibly being TRBD1 (6 bases). The length of the CDR3 is 14 residues. Germline CDR1 is MDHEN and CDR2 is SYDVKM. V shed 5 bases and J shed 0 bases, with 10 bases lying between them. The CDR3 here is CASSPSGVNTEAFF. The CDR3 DNA follows: TGTGCCAGCAGTCCGTCAGGGGTGAACACTGAAGCTTTCTTT.

The genes are TRBV3-1 (or the pseudogene TRBV3-2) and TRBJ1-2; TRBD1 might be the D (5 bases). The CDR3 sequence is 15 residues long. Looked up from germline, CDR1 is LGHDT and CDR2 is YNNKEL (reference sequence). Trimming stripped 0 bases from V and 8 bases from J, with 16 bases between. The DNA of the CDR3 is TGTGCCAGCAGCCAAGATCCGAGGGGCGCAGAGGGCTACACCTTC. It encodes CASSQDPRGAEGYTF.

V is TRBV27 and J is TRBJ2-7; 11 bases are a match to TRBD1. The ends lost 6 bases at V and 5 bases at J; junction bases unmatched: 3. The CDR3 covers 13 residues. Per germline, CDR1 MNHEY and CDR2 SMNVEV (reference sequence). For the CDR3, the DNA is TGTGCCAGCAGCCGGACAGGGGGCAACGAGCAGTACTTC. Amino acids: CASSRTGGNEQYF.

The chain is built from TRBV6-1 and TRBJ1-1, with D uncertain. The CDR3 runs to 14 residues. The V and J ends lost 3 bases and 7 bases respectively, with 15 bases between them. Germline V gene sequence: CDR1 MNHNS, CDR2 SASEGT. The CDR3, as DNA: TGTGCCAGCAGTGACAGTGTCTTTTGGGGTGAAGCTTTCTTT. Translation gives CASSDSVFWGEAFF.

Only one count was recorded for this clone. The chain is built from TRBV10-2 and TRBJ2-2, with D perhaps TRBD2 (5 bases). V was shortened by 5 bases and J by 6 bases, with 13 bases between the two germline ends. CDR3 length equals 14 residues. Germline values: CDR1 WSHSY, CDR2 SAAADI. CDR3 protein: CASSPGKKAGELFF. The CDR3 DNA is TGCGCCAGCAGTCCCGGGAAAAAGGCCGGGGAGCTGTTTTTT.

The chain is built from TRBV7-3 and TRBJ1-1; D gene unclear. Trimming took off 4 bases at V and 1 base at J, with 7 bases between the two ends. This CDR3 contains 13 residues. Germline V gene data show CDR1 as SGHTA and CDR2 as FQGTGA. CDR3 amino acids: CASSSYKNTEAFF. The CDR3 nucleotides are TGTGCCAGCAGCTCCTACAAGAACACTGAAGCTTTCTTT.